Described below is a single TCR beta chain sequence and its context. Antigen: not known. The data stem from a study of T cells in localized non-small cell lung cancer. General study findings and limits: Median detection of top 100 tumor clones in adjacent lung was under 75 clones. The highest T cell clonality was in uninvolved adjacent lung, above tumor. Higher T cell density in the blood was associated with longer overall survival, whereas higher adjacent-lung clonality associated with shorter survival.

Method: immunoSEQ multiplex PCR; TCRdb's copy keeps in-frame clones and lacks some. The sample lists tens of thousands of clones, approximately 92% occurring once. Germline CDR1 and CDR2: MNHNS and SASEGT. The germline V and J ends were trimmed by 2 bases and 4 bases, with 17 bases remaining between them. The CDR3 has 16 amino acids. The chain has TRBV6-1 and TRBJ1-1, with unresolved D. The TCR comes from a female donor over 55 with stage I lung adenocarcinoma. Sequenced material: peripheral blood, taken before any cancer treatment. CDR3 in DNA: TGTGCCAGCAGTGAACCCGGGGAAGGGTCGAGCACTGAAGCTTTCTTT. Amino acids: CASSEPGEGSSTEAFF.